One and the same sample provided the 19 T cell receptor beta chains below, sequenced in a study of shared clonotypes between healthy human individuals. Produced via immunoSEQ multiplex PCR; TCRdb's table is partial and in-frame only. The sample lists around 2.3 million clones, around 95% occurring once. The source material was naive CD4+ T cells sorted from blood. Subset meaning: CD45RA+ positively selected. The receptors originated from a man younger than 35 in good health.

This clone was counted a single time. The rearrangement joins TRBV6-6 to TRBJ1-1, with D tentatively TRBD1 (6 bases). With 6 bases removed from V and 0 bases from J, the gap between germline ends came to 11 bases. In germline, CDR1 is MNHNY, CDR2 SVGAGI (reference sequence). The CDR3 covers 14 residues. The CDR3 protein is CASRTGGVNTEAFF. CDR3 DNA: TGTGCCAGCAGGACAGGAGGGGTGAACACTGAAGCTTTCTTT.

The CDR3 spells CASSVSWGKDTGELFF. In nucleotides, the CDR3 is TGTGCCAGCAGCGTCAGTTGGGGGAAAGACACCGGGGAGCTGTTTTTT. This chain connects TRBV9 to TRBJ2-2, with D perhaps given as TRBD1 or TRBD2 (5 bases each). The CDR3 sequence is 16 residues long. Trimming removed 2 bases at V and 3 bases at J, with 14 bases between. Germline loops: CDR1 SGDLS, CDR2 YYNGEE.

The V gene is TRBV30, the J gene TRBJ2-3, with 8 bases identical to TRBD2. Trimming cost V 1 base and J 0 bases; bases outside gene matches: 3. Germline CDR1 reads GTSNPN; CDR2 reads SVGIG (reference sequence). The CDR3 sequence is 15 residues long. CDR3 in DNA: TGTGCCTGGAGTGGGGCGGGAGGAAGCACAGATACGCAGTATTTT. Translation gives CAWSGAGGSTDTQYF.

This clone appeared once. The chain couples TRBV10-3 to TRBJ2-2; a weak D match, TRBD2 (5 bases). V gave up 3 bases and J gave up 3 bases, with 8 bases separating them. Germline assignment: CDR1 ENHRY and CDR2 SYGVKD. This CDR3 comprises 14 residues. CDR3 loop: CAISDGRDTGELFF. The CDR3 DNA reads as TGTGCCATCAGTGATGGGCGGGACACCGGGGAGCTGTTTTTT.

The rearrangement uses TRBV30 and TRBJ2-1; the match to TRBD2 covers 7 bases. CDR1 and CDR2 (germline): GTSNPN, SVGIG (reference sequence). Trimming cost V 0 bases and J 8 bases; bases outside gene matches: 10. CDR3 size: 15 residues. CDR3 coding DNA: TGTGCCTGGAGTGTAACTACTACCCGGGGGGATGAGCAGTTCTTC. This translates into CAWSVTTTRGDEQFF.

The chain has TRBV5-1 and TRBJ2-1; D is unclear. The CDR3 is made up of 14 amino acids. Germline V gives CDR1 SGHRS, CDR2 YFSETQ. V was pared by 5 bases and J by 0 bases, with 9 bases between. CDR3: CASRSSGSYNEQFF. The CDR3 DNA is TGCGCCAGCAGGTCGTCGGGCTCCTACAATGAGCAGTTCTTC.

This chain's CDR3 is CASSHRDGDEQFF. In nucleotides, the CDR3 is TGTGCCAGCAGTCATAGGGACGGGGATGAGCAGTTCTTC. The gene calls are TRBV5-4 and TRBJ2-1; D tentatively fits TRBD1 or TRBD2 (5 bases each). The CDR3 loop spans 13 amino acids. The germline CDR1 and CDR2 sequences are SGHNT and YYREEE (reference sequence). Deletions cut 5 bases from V and 8 bases from J, with 14 bases between.

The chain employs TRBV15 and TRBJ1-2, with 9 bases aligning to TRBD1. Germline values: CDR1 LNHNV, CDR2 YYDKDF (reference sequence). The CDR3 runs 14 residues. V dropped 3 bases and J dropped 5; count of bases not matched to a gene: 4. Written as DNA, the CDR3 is TGTGCCACCAGCAGTGGGACAGGGAGTTATGGCTACACCTTC. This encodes CATSSGTGSYGYTF.

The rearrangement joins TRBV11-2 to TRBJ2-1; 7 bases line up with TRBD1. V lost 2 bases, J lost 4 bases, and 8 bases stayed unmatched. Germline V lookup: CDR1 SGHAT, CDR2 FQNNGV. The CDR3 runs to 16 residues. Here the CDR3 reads CASSLRTGTAYNEQFF. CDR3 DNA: TGTGCCAGCAGCTTAAGGACCGGGACAGCATACAATGAGCAGTTCTTC.

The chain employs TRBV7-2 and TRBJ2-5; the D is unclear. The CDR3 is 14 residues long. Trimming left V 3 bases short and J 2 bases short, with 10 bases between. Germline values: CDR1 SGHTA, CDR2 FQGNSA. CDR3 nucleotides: TGTGCCAGCAGCTTTACTACGGTACAAGAGACCCAGTACTTC. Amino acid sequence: CASSFTTVQETQYF.

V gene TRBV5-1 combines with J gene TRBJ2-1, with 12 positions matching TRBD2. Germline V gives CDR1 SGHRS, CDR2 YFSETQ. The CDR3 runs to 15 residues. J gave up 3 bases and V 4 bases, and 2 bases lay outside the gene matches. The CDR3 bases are TGCGCCAGCAGCGAGACTAGCGGGAGCTACAATGAGCAGTTCTTC. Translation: CASSETSGSYNEQFF.

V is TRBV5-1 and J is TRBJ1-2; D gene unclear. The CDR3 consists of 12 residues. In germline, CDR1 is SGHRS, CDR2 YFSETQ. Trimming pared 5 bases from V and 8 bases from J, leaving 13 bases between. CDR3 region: CASRNNLGGYTF. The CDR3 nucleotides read TGCGCCAGCAGAAACAACCTAGGCGGCTACACCTTC. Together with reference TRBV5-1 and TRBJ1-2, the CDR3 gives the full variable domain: KAGVTQTPRYLIKTRGQQVTLSCSPISGHRSVSWYQQTPGQGLQFLFEYFSETQRNKGNFPGRFSGRQFSNSRSEMNVSTLELGDSALYLCASRNNLGGYTFGSGTRLTVV.

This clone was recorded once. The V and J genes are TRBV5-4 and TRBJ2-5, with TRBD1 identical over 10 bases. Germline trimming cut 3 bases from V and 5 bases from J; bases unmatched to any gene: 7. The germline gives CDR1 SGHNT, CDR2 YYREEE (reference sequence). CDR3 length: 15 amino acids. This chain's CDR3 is CASSYIGTGAETQYF. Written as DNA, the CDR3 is TGTGCCAGCAGCTACATAGGGACAGGGGCCGAGACCCAGTACTTC.

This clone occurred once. CDR3 residues: CAISESREPGGYTF. In DNA, the CDR3 is TGTGCCATCAGTGAGTCCCGGGAACCCGGGGGCTACACCTTC. The V and J genes are TRBV10-3 and TRBJ1-2; D not resolved. Looked up from germline, CDR1 is ENHRY and CDR2 is SYGVKD. CDR3 size: 14 residues. Trimming stripped 0 bases from V and 8 bases from J, with 13 bases between.

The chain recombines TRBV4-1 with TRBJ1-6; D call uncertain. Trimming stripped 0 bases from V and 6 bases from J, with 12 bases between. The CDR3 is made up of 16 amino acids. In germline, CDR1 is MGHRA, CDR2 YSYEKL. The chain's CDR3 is CASSQELQVPNSPLHF. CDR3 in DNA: TGCGCCAGCAGCCAAGAACTTCAAGTTCCTAATTCACCCCTCCACTTT.

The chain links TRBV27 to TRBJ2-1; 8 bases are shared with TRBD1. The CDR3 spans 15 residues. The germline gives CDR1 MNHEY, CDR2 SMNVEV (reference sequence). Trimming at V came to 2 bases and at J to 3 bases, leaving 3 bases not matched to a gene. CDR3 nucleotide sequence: TGTGCCAGCAGTTTAATACAGGGGGTCTACAATGAGCAGTTCTTC. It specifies CASSLIQGVYNEQFF.

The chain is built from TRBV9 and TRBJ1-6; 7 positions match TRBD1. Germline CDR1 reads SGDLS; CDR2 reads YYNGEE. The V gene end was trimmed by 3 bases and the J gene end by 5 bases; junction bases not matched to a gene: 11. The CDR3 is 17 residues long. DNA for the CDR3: TGTGCCAGCAGCGAGGGGTACAGGGGCGACCATAATTCACCCCTCCACTTT. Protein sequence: CASSEGYRGDHNSPLHF.

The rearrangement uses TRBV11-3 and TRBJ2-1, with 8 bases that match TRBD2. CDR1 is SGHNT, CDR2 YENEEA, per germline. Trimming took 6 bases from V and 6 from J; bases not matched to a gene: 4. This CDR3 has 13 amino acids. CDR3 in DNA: TGTGCCAGCAGTCGGGCGGGGGGCAATGAGCAGTTCTTC. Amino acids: CASSRAGGNEQFF.

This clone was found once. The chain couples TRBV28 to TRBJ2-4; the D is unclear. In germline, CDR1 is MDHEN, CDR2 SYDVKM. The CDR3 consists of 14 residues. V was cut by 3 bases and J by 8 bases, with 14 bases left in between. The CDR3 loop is CASSLKGPGDIQYF. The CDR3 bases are TGTGCCAGCAGTTTGAAGGGTCCAGGAGACATTCAGTACTTC.